The entry below gives a single T cell receptor (beta chain) sequence along with its context. The CDR3 is 14 amino acids. The V end lost 0 bases, the J end lost 4 bases, and 10 bases lay between the germline ends. From germline, CDR1 is SGHTS and CDR2 YDEGEE. The sample originates from a study of blood T cell repertoires in COVID-19. Measured with immunoSEQ multiplex PCR; TCRdb has only the in-frame clones, and not every one. The data contain around 280,000 clones, 89% of them singletons. The chain has TRBV5-8 and TRBJ1-2; D ambiguous. Sequencing was performed on PBMCs or T cells enriched from blood (not recorded which). The clonotype was recovered from a woman between 40 and 55 years old who had recovered from COVID-19. The CDR3 loop reads CASSLVTKLYGYTF. The CDR3 DNA sequence: TGTGCCAGCAGCTTGGTAACCAAACTCTATGGCTACACCTTC. The full variable domain, in which reference TRBV5-8 and TRBJ1-2 provide the parts outside the CDR3, is EAGVTQSPTHLIKTRGQQATLRCSPISGHTSVYWYQQALGLGLQFLLWYDEGEERNRGNFPPRFSGRQFPNYSSELNVNALELEDSALYLCASSLVTKLYGYTFGSGTRLTVV.